This T cell receptor (beta chain) derives from a study of identical twins. MiXCR, applied by TCRdb to the 5' RACE reads, yields one record per CDR3 protein. The table lists approximately 620,000 distinct CDR3 sequences, roughly 8% of them singletons. This clonotype was counted once. Germline values: CDR1 KGHSH, CDR2 LQKENI. V dropped 3 bases and J dropped 5 bases, with 13 bases sitting between them. This CDR3 has 14 amino acids. The same sample was also studied in work on yellow fever vaccine responses in identical twins.

The TCR sequence derives from a woman aged 18-35 years in good health. The sample comprised PBMCs. The chain recombines TRBV18 with TRBJ2-5; perhaps TRBD2 as D (5 bases). CDR3 sequence: CASSPLRSGETQYF. The CDR3 DNA follows: TGTGCCAGCTCACCGTTGCGGTCGGGGGAGACCCAGTACTTC.